Sequencing of this T cell receptor (beta chain) was carried out in a study of blood T cell repertoires in COVID-19. The V gene's germline CDR1 is MRHNA and CDR2 SNTAGT. The length of the CDR3 is 16 residues. Trimming took 3 bases from V and 3 from J, leaving 15 bases between them. Sequenced by immunoSEQ multiplex PCR; TCRdb stores in-frame clones only, minus some. The sample lists around 300,000 clones; 80% to 90% were seen once. The clonotype comes from a man aged 30 to 45 who had recovered from COVID-19. This chain connects TRBV6-4 to TRBJ2-1; the D gene is possibly TRBD2 (6 bases). Input material: PBMCs or T cells enriched from blood (not recorded which). The CDR3 DNA reads TGTGCCAGCAGTGAGACTCCCGGGGGAGTCTACAATGAGCAGTTCTTC. This translates into CASSETPGGVYNEQFF.